One sample yielded the 24 T cell receptor beta chains listed below, sequenced in a study of beta chain features in type 1 diabetes. Findings and caveats of the study: There was a moderate but significant shortening of TCRB CDR3s in all four CD4+ subsets of Type 1 diabetes patients.

For these receptors, no antigen is known. Sequenced material consisted of expressed TCRB transcripts (all of the isolated RNA was reverse transcribed). Clones were read by immunoSEQ multiplex PCR, and TCRdb kept only the in-frame ones, dropping some. The sample contains about 660,000 clones, 11% to 15% of which appear only once. The sample was naive CD4+ T cells from blood. The receptors shown here come from a young man with type 1 diabetes.

This clone turned up a few times. This sequence joins TRBV30 and TRBJ1-4, with 8 bases fitting TRBD1. CDR1 and CDR2 from the germline V gene are GTSNPN and SVGIG (reference sequence). The V and J ends lost 3 bases and 5 bases, in that order; junction bases with no gene match: 2. This CDR3 comprises 13 residues. CDR3 bases: TGTGCCTGGAGAGACAGGGGAAATGAAAAACTGTTTTTT. This codes for CAWRDRGNEKLFF.

This clone has just a few counts. In the same sample, other DNA sequences code for this CDR3. This chain joins TRBV30 and TRBJ1-5; TRBD1 aligns across 7 bases. The V gene's germline CDR1 is GTSNPN and CDR2 SVGIG (reference sequence). Unmatched junction bases numbered 5, after V lost 5 bases and J lost 4 bases. The CDR3 totals 13 residues. The CDR3 loop is CAWGGGSNQPQHF. CDR3 coding DNA: TGTGCCTGGGGAGGGGGCAGTAATCAGCCCCAGCATTTT.

There are a few counts of this clone. The chain links TRBV11-2 to TRBJ2-6, with 9 bases lining up with TRBD1. The V segment lost 11 bases and the J segment 2 bases; nucleotides outside the gene matches: 7. This CDR3 comprises 15 residues. From germline, CDR1 is SGHAT and CDR2 FQNNGV. CDR3: CAGKQGAAGANVLTF. The CDR3 region has the DNA TGTGCCGGGAAACAGGGGGCGGCTGGGGCCAACGTCCTGACTTTC.

This clone was counted only a few times. The chain employs TRBV7-9 and TRBJ1-2; no firm D call. Deletions cut 3 bases from V and 1 base from J, with 9 bases between. Germline assignment: CDR1 SEHNR and CDR2 FQNEAQ (reference sequence). The CDR3 is 14 amino acids. In DNA, the CDR3 is TGTGCCAGCAGCTTTAGTCTGGTTAACTATGGCTACACCTTC. It codes for CASSFSLVNYGYTF.

The chain links TRBV7-9 to TRBJ2-1; 8 nucleotides align to TRBD1. This CDR3 spans 16 amino acids. Germline lookup yields CDR1 SEHNR and CDR2 FQNEAQ (reference sequence). The V segment lost 5 bases and the J segment 8 bases; nucleotides outside the gene matches: 14. The CDR3 protein is CASSPAQRDRRDEQFF. CDR3 nucleotide sequence: TGTGCCAGCAGCCCGGCCCAGAGGGACAGGCGGGATGAGCAGTTCTTC.

This chain links TRBV27 with TRBJ1-1; D unclear. Per germline, CDR1 MNHEY and CDR2 SMNVEV (reference sequence). Trimming left V 1 base short and J 0 bases short, with 15 bases between. The CDR3 loop spans 17 amino acids. The chain's CDR3 is CASSLFDVLSMNTEAFF. The CDR3 DNA reads TGTGCCAGCAGTTTATTCGACGTCCTTAGCATGAACACTGAAGCTTTCTTT.

This clone was seen a few times. The chain employs TRBV30 and TRBJ1-1; TRBD1 aligns across 7 bases. The germline V gene has CDR1 GTSNPN and CDR2 SVGIG (reference sequence). This CDR3 is built from 14 residues. V lost 4 bases and J lost 4; bases outside the gene matches: 9. DNA of the CDR3: TGTGCCTGGACCCAGGGGGTCGGAATCACTGAAGCTTTCTTT. This codes for CAWTQGVGITEAFF.

This chain links TRBV27 with TRBJ2-3; D is possibly TRBD1 (5 bases). Germline V gives CDR1 MNHEY, CDR2 SMNVEV (reference sequence). The CDR3 extends over 14 amino acids. Trimming stripped 2 bases from V and 1 base from J, with 7 bases between. The DNA of the CDR3 is TGTGCCAGCAGTTTAGCACAGGGCACAGATACGCAGTATTTT. Translation gives CASSLAQGTDTQYF.

Comments on this clone: The sample carries other DNA sequences with the same CDR3. The chain employs TRBV4-3 and TRBJ1-5, with a tentative D call TRBD1 (5 bases). The CDR3 runs 14 residues. CDR1 LGHNA and CDR2 YSLEER come from the germline V gene. Trimming cost V 0 bases and J 4 bases, with 7 bases left between them. The CDR3 region has the DNA TGCGCCAGCAGCCAAGATAGGGGAAATCAGCCCCAGCATTTT. It codes for CASSQDRGNQPQHF.

The chain links TRBV9 to TRBJ2-7; D may be TRBD1 or TRBD2 (5 bases each). Germline CDR1 reads SGDLS; CDR2 reads YYNGEE. Trimming removed 8 bases at V and 6 bases at J, with 12 bases between. The length of the CDR3 is 11 residues. The CDR3 is CASGKGTEQYF. The CDR3 bases are TGTGCCAGTGGAAAGGGGACCGAGCAGTACTTC.

The V gene is TRBV27, the J gene TRBJ2-3, with a possible D match to TRBD2 (5 bases). V lost 6 bases and J 1 base, leaving 17 bases between the germline ends. Germline CDR1 and CDR2: MNHEY and SMNVEV (reference sequence). This CDR3 is built from 16 residues. CDR3 in DNA: TGTGCCAGCAGAAGCCCTAGGCCGCGGGGCACAGATACGCAGTATTTT. This translates into CASRSPRPRGTDTQYF.

This chain links TRBV29-1 with TRBJ2-7; 8 bases agree with TRBD1. The CDR3 is 14 amino acids. The trim removed 3 bases at V and 6 bases at J, leaving 10 bases unmatched. CDR1 is SQVTM and CDR2 is ANQGSEA in the germline V gene. Here the CDR3 reads CSVDDAGTGSEQYF. Written as DNA, the CDR3 is TGCAGCGTTGACGACGCGGGGACAGGTTCCGAGCAGTACTTC.

This clone was found a few times. The chain couples TRBV6-6 to TRBJ2-1, with D uncertain. Germline loops: CDR1 MNHNY, CDR2 SVGAGI (reference sequence). This CDR3 comprises 13 residues. V dropped 6 bases and J dropped 6 bases, with 12 bases sitting between them. In DNA, the CDR3 is TGTGCCAGCAGCGGGCTTGACTTCAATGAGCAGTTCTTC. It specifies CASSGLDFNEQFF.

This clone has only a few counts. The chain links TRBV19 to TRBJ1-2, with a possible D match to TRBD1 (5 bases). Per the germline V gene, CDR1 is LNHDA and CDR2 is SQIVND (reference sequence). V was pared by 6 bases and J by 8 bases, with 16 bases between. The CDR3 runs 13 residues. This chain's CDR3 is CASRMTVKVGYTF. Here the CDR3 DNA reads TGTGCCAGTAGAATGACAGTTAAGGTCGGCTACACCTTC.

This clone was seen more than once but under ten times. The chain carries TRBV29-1 and TRBJ2-7; TRBD1 matches at 8 bases. The CDR3 extends over 12 amino acids. The germline CDR1 and CDR2 sequences are SQVTM and ANQGSEA. With 7 bases clipped from V and 4 bases from J, the junction kept 6 bases outside the gene matches. CDR3 sequence reads: CSAYRGSYEQYF. DNA for the CDR3: TGCAGCGCCTACAGGGGGAGTTACGAGCAGTACTTC.

This clone was detected a few times. This chain uses TRBV10-3 with TRBJ2-3, with TRBD2 matching over 7 bases. Germline V gene sequence: CDR1 ENHRY, CDR2 SYGVKD. V was pared by 10 bases and J by 2 bases, with 12 bases of the junction left unmatched. This CDR3 spans 15 amino acids. The CDR3 region has the DNA TGTGCCACGACTAGGGAGCGGGGTATCACAGATACGCAGTATTTT. Protein product: CATTRERGITDTQYF.

This clone was found a few times. The J gene is TRBJ1-3, the V gene TRBV30; maybe TRBD1 (5 bases). V shed 3 bases and J shed 0 bases, with 12 bases lying between them. Germline V gene sequence: CDR1 GTSNPN, CDR2 SVGIG (reference sequence). The CDR3 is 15 amino acids. CDR3 in DNA: TGTGCCTGGAGAAGGGGCTTTAGCTCTGGAAACACCATATATTTT. Amino acid sequence: CAWRRGFSSGNTIYF.

This clone showed up just a few times. This chain uses TRBV2 with TRBJ1-2; 7 nucleotides line up with TRBD1. CDR3 length: 15 amino acids. V gave up 2 bases and J gave up 4 bases; unmatched junction bases: 7. Germline V gene data show CDR1 as SNHLY and CDR2 as FYNNEI. CDR3 residues: CASSENLDRIYGYTF. DNA of the CDR3: TGTGCCAGCAGTGAAAACCTGGACAGGATCTATGGCTACACCTTC.

The V gene is TRBV4-3, the J gene TRBJ1-2; 8 bases map to TRBD1. Trimming took 4 bases from V and 0 from J; bases not matched to a gene: 7. The V gene's germline CDR1 is LGHNA and CDR2 YSLEER. This CDR3 has 16 residues. CDR3 DNA sequence: TGCGCCAGCAGCCCAGGGGACAGGCGAACTAACTATGGCTACACCTTC. Its protein is CASSPGDRRTNYGYTF.

The chain employs TRBV30 and TRBJ1-2, with 11 bases lining up with TRBD1. The CDR3 covers 16 residues. Unmatched junction bases numbered 8, after V lost 2 bases and J lost 3 bases. CDR1 is GTSNPN and CDR2 is SVGIG in the germline V gene (reference sequence). The CDR3 DNA follows: TGTGCCTGGAGTCTCCCGGACAGGGGGCGAGACTATGGCTACACCTTC. It codes for CAWSLPDRGRDYGYTF.

This clone was seen more than once but under ten times. This chain links TRBV28 with TRBJ2-1; 7 nucleotides agree with TRBD2. This CDR3 is 15 amino acids long. After removal of 0 bases from V and 9 bases from J, the junction contained 8 bases not matched to a gene. Germline lookup yields CDR1 MDHEN and CDR2 SYDVKM. This CDR3 is CASSLWAGEGIEQFF. CDR3 bases: TGTGCCAGCAGTTTATGGGCGGGGGAAGGTATTGAGCAGTTCTTC. Combining the CDR3 with reference TRBV28 and TRBJ2-1 gives the whole variable domain DVKVTQSSRYLVKRTGEKVFLECVQDMDHENMFWYRQDPGLGLRLIYFSYDVKMKEKGDIPEGYSVSREKKERFSLILESASTNQTSMYLCASSLWAGEGIEQFFGPGTRLTVL.

This clone was seen more than once but under ten times. The V call is TRBV5-1, the J call TRBJ2-3; D perhaps matches TRBD1 (6 bases). The CDR3 extends over 16 amino acids. V was trimmed by 4 bases and J by 2 bases, leaving 17 bases between them. Germline values: CDR1 SGHRS, CDR2 YFSETQ. CDR3 bases: TGCGCCAGCAGCCCGCCTCTGATGGGGGCCACAGATACGCAGTATTTT. This sequence encodes CASSPPLMGATDTQYF.

This clone was recorded a few times. The rearrangement uses TRBV30 and TRBJ2-5; the match to TRBD2 covers 7 bases. V trimming: 2 bases; J trimming: 2 bases; junction bases outside the gene matches: 2. The CDR3 covers 13 residues. CDR1 is GTSNPN and CDR2 is SVGIG in the germline V gene (reference sequence). As DNA, the CDR3 is TGTGCCTGGAGTACGGGACTACAAGAGACCCAGTACTTC. Amino acid sequence: CAWSTGLQETQYF.

CDR3 DNA: TGCGCCAGCAGCTTGTACCTTTCCGAGCAGTACTTC. Translation gives CASSLYLSEQYF. The gene calls are TRBV5-1 and TRBJ2-7; no clear D gene. CDR1 SGHRS and CDR2 YFSETQ come from the germline V gene. Between the trimmed V and J ends, which lost 1 base and 6 bases, there was a span of 8 bases. This CDR3 comprises 12 residues.